This T cell receptor beta chain was captured in a study of blood T cell repertoires in COVID-19. Study context: Collection of acute and convalescent COVID-19 samples took place in the United States, Italy and Spain.

Germline V gene data show CDR1 as SQVTM and CDR2 as ANQGSEA. Trimming took 7 bases from V and 12 from J, leaving 21 bases between them. The CDR3 extends over 13 amino acids. Libraries were prepared by immunoSEQ multiplex PCR; TCRdb keeps only in-frame clonotypes and omits some of them. The data show fewer than 350,000 clones, with about nine tenths seen just once and approximately 9.3% held by the top ten. The receptor was derived from a man aged 30 to 45 with COVID-19, enrolled during active disease. Sequencing was performed on peripheral blood. The rearrangement links TRBV29-1 to TRBJ1-4; tentative D call: TRBD1 (5 bases). CDR3 residues: CSAAEQGRRELFF. The CDR3 coding sequence is TGCAGCGCCGCGGAGCAGGGTCGAAGGGAACTGTTTTTT.